This TCR beta chain was sequenced in a study of patients and donors after allogeneic stem cell transplantation (dated by TCRdb to the early 2020s). Library preparation was by RT-PCR. The reads were generated on a NextSeq 550. TCRdb reworked the public reads: Q25 trimming with fastp, MiXCR clone assembly, productive beta chains retained. Rows matching on CDR3 protein sequence are summarized as one entry with the most common DNA and genes. Across this sample there are tens of thousands of distinct CDR3 sequences, with 37% seen only once. The ten most abundant clones make up more than 65% of the sample. In its sample, this clonotype was seen a few times. Its antigen remains undetermined. Base qualities are not at hand, and no much larger clone is one base apart. Sequencing used blood, either unsorted or a sorted T cell fraction (not recorded which). This sequence was found in a human donor who was either an allogeneic HSCT recipient or a stem cell or donor lymphocyte infusion donor (not recorded which). It is not recorded whose cells these are; they may come from a transplant donor.

The DNA sequence is given as TGTGCCATCAGTGAGTCTAAACAGGGCAGGAACTATGGCTACACCTTC. This is translated as CAISESKQGRNYGYTF. Recombination connected TRBV10-3 to TRBJ1-2, with TRBD1 tentatively as D gene (6 bases match). From the cysteine through the phenylalanine, the CDR3 covers 16 amino acids. Solely the CDR3 DNA is kept, with 48 bases framed from the first base. Looking up the germline V gene yields CDR1 ENHRY and CDR2 SYGVKD. V was cut back by 0 bases and J by 2 bases, leaving a gap of 13 bases between them.